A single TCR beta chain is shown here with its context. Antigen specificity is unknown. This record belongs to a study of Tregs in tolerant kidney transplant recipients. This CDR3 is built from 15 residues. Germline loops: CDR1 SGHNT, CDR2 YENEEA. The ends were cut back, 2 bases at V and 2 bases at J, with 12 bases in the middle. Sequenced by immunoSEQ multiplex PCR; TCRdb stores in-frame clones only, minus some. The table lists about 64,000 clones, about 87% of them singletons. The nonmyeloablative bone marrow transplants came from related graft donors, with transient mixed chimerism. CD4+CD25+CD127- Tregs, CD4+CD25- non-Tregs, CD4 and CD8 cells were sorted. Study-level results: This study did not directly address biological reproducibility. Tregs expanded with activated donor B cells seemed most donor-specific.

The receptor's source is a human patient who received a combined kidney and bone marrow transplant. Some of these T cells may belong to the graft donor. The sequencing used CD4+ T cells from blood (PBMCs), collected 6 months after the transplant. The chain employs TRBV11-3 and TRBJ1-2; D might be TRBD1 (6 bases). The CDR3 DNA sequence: TGTGCCAGCAGCTTACAACAGGGCGCCAACTATGGCTACACCTTC. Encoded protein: CASSLQQGANYGYTF.